This T cell receptor (beta chain) emerged from a study of T cell changes during pregnancy in multiple sclerosis. The length of the CDR3 is 12 residues. J gave up 6 bases and V 8 bases, and 10 bases lay outside the gene matches. CDR1 GTSNPN and CDR2 SVGIG come from the germline V gene (reference sequence). Method: immunoSEQ multiplex PCR; TCRdb's copy keeps in-frame clones and lacks some. The repertoire holds roughly 100,000 clones, with 91% as singletons. V usage is TRBV30 and J usage is TRBJ2-7, with TRBD1 matching over 7 bases. The material sequenced was peripheral blood, taken after pregnancy. This clonotype originated in a female donor in good health, enrolled as a control in a pregnancy study. The CDR3 reads CARGTGVGEQYF. In DNA form, the CDR3 reads TGTGCCCGGGGAACAGGGGTTGGCGAGCAGTACTTC.